Listed below are T cell receptor beta chains from one sample, sequenced in a study of Ad26.COV2.S vaccination and SARS-CoV-2 variants. Only in-frame clones appear in the TCRdb table, and some are missing; sequencing was by immunoSEQ multiplex PCR. The sample has about 450,000 clones; 85% to 90% are singletons. The sample here was peripheral blood, taken in a trial of Ad26.COV2.S vaccine versus placebo. These receptor sequences come from a person aged 18 to 65 who received the Ad26.COV2.S COVID-19 vaccine or a placebo. Each CDR3 is given with its conserved first and last residue. The D gene is left open where the match is weak. Expanded clones are given a class, and other clones once, few, many or no size at all.

size	V	J	D	DNA	CDR3
NA	TRBV19	TRBJ2-1	NA	TGTGCCAGTAGTATAGAATTCTTCCTAGCAGTCTCCTCCTACAATGAGCAGTTCTTC	CASSIEFFLAVSSYNEQFF
NA	TRBV28	TRBJ1-1	TRBD1	TGTGCCAGCAGCACACTTGGGACAGCTTATGGGAGGACTGAAGCTTTCTTT	CASSTLGTAYGRTEAFF
NA	TRBV5-1	TRBJ1-1	NA	TGCGCCAGCAGCCGCGATACCATGAACACTGAAGCTTTCTTT	CASSRDTMNTEAFF
NA	TRBV9	TRBJ2-3	NA	TGTGCCAGCAGCCCCCAAGTGGCAGATACGCAGTATTTT	CASSPQVADTQYF
NA	TRBV27	TRBJ1-5	NA	TGTGCCAGCAGTTTAGGAGTATATCAGCCCCAGCATTTT	CASSLGVYQPQHF
NA	TRBV18	TRBJ2-2	TRBD2	TGTGCCAGCTCACTAGGACTAGCGGGAGAAAGGAACACCGGGGAGCTGTTTTTT	CASSLGLAGERNTGELFF
NA	TRBV6-5	TRBJ1-5	NA	TGTGCCAGCAGTTTGACAGGTATTGATCAGCCCCAGCATTTT	CASSLTGIDQPQHF
NA	TRBV7-8	TRBJ1-1	NA	TGTGCCAGCAGCCCCGCTTGGGGCACTGAAGCTTTCTTT	CASSPAWGTEAFF
NA	TRBV9	TRBJ2-3	NA	TGTGCCAGCAGCGTACACGGGACTTACCTTTTTGAGCAGTATTTT	CASSVHGTYLFEQYF
once	TRBV9	TRBJ2-3	NA	TGTGCCAGCAGCGCCACTAGCCAGGGAAGCACAGATACGCAGTATTTT	CASSATSQGSTDTQYF
NA	TRBV11-3	TRBJ2-7	TRBD2	TGTGCCAGCAGCGGGGGACTAGCCCCTACCTACGAGCAGTACTTC	CASSGGLAPTYEQYF
NA	TRBV28	TRBJ1-1	NA	TGTGCCAGCAGCTACGGGCCCACTGAAGCTTTCTTT	CASSYGPTEAFF
NA	TRBV30	TRBJ2-2	NA	TGTGCCTGGAGTGCCCGGAGCGGGGAGCTGTTTTTT	CAWSARSGELFF
NA	TRBV3-1/TRBV3-2	TRBJ2-5	TRBD2	TGTGCCAGCAGCCAAGAAGAGCGCCTAGCGGGGGGACTCCAAGAGACCCAGTACTTC	CASSQEERLAGGLQETQYF
once	TRBV12-3/TRBV12-4	TRBJ2-2	NA	TGTGCCAGCAACGAGGAGACCGGGGAGCTGTTTTTT	CASNEETGELFF